A selection of T cell receptor beta chains follows, all from one sample in a study of shared clonotypes between healthy human individuals. Here immunoSEQ multiplex PCR was the method, and the copy in TCRdb shows in-frame clones only, minus some. The sample has roughly 2.1 million clones, 90% to 95% seen once; the top ten hold about 1.5%. Sequencing input: naive CD8+ T cells from PBMCs. These receptors were taken from a man between 18 and 35 years old in good health. Some clones in this sample may be carry-over from other donors' samples. The CDR3 runs from the conserved cysteine through the conserved F or W. The D gene is left open where the match is weak. The size of a clone is reported for some rows only, either as once, few or many, or as a class for expanded clones.

v_call: TRBV6-5; d_call: TRBD2; clone_size: .; j_call: TRBJ2-7; cdr3_aa: CAGREGPRSYEQYF; cdr3_nt: TGTGCCGGGCGGGAGGGCCCTCGATCCTACGAGCAGTACTTC
v_call: TRBV7-2; d_call: .; clone_size: few; j_call: TRBJ1-1; cdr3_aa: CASSPTPSGFMNTEAFF; cdr3_nt: TGTGCCAGCAGCCCCACCCCCAGCGGATTCATGAACACTGAAGCTTTCTTT
v_call: TRBV4-3; d_call: .; clone_size: .; j_call: TRBJ2-1; cdr3_aa: CASSQDFSLGPEQFF; cdr3_nt: TGCGCCAGCAGCCAAGATTTTTCCCTCGGTCCTGAGCAGTTCTTC
v_call: TRBV5-1; d_call: TRBD1; clone_size: .; j_call: TRBJ2-7; cdr3_aa: CASSLRQGSLYEQYF; cdr3_nt: TGCGCCAGCAGCTTGCGACAGGGGTCCCTCTACGAGCAGTACTTC
v_call: TRBV7-9; d_call: .; clone_size: .; j_call: TRBJ2-1; cdr3_aa: CASSLDFTYNEQFF; cdr3_nt: TGTGCCAGCAGCTTGGACTTTACCTACAATGAGCAGTTCTTC
v_call: TRBV7-9; d_call: TRBD2; clone_size: .; j_call: TRBJ2-1; cdr3_aa: CASSLNPRGDEQFF; cdr3_nt: TGTGCCAGCAGCTTAAACCCCCGGGGGGATGAGCAGTTCTTC
v_call: TRBV9; d_call: .; clone_size: .; j_call: TRBJ2-7; cdr3_aa: CASSVVGAPTYEQYF; cdr3_nt: TGTGCCAGCAGCGTAGTCGGGGCACCCACCTACGAGCAGTACTTC
v_call: TRBV29-1; d_call: .; clone_size: .; j_call: TRBJ2-2; cdr3_aa: CSVAGTNTGELFF; cdr3_nt: TGCAGCGTCGCCGGGACAAACACCGGGGAGCTGTTTTTT
v_call: TRBV4-1; d_call: TRBD2; clone_size: .; j_call: TRBJ2-1; cdr3_aa: CASSPHTSGPLGQFF; cdr3_nt: TGCGCCAGCAGCCCCCACACTAGCGGGCCCCTCGGGCAGTTCTTC
v_call: TRBV4-1; d_call: .; clone_size: once; j_call: TRBJ1-1; cdr3_aa: CASSQEGPPEAFF; cdr3_nt: TGCGCCAGCAGCCAAGAGGGGCCACCTGAAGCTTTCTTT
v_call: TRBV5-8; d_call: TRBD1; clone_size: once; j_call: TRBJ2-7; cdr3_aa: CASSSRQGSMYEQYF; cdr3_nt: TGTGCCAGCAGCTCCCGACAGGGGTCGATGTACGAGCAGTACTTC
v_call: TRBV18; d_call: .; clone_size: .; j_call: TRBJ2-5; cdr3_aa: CASSPPKFQQQETQYF; cdr3_nt: TGTGCCAGCTCACCACCGAAGTTCCAACAGCAAGAGACCCAGTACTTC
v_call: TRBV13; d_call: .; clone_size: .; j_call: TRBJ2-3; cdr3_aa: CASSLGGDTQYF; cdr3_nt: TGTGCCAGCAGCTTAGGGGGAGATACGCAGTATTTT
v_call: TRBV4-2; d_call: .; clone_size: .; j_call: TRBJ2-7; cdr3_aa: CASSQDLGGGEQYF; cdr3_nt: TGTGCCAGCAGCCAAGATCTGGGAGGGGGCGAGCAGTACTTC
v_call: TRBV27; d_call: TRBD1; clone_size: .; j_call: TRBJ2-7; cdr3_aa: CASTPGRGQGIYYEQYF; cdr3_nt: TGTGCCAGCACCCCTGGTCGGGGACAGGGGATCTACTACGAGCAGTACTTC
v_call: TRBV27; d_call: .; clone_size: .; j_call: TRBJ2-1; cdr3_aa: CASTPHPGADERNEQFF; cdr3_nt: TGTGCCAGCACCCCTCACCCCGGGGCGGACGAGAGAAATGAGCAGTTCTTC
v_call: TRBV7-9; d_call: .; clone_size: .; j_call: TRBJ2-3; cdr3_aa: CASWGLDRTDTQYF; cdr3_nt: TGTGCCAGCTGGGGACTGGACCGCACAGATACGCAGTATTTT
v_call: TRBV5-6; d_call: .; clone_size: .; j_call: TRBJ2-5; cdr3_aa: CASSPTRQETQYF; cdr3_nt: TGTGCCAGCAGCCCGACGAGGCAAGAGACCCAGTACTTC
v_call: TRBV7-6; d_call: .; clone_size: .; j_call: TRBJ2-1; cdr3_aa: CASSLLQGRNEQFF; cdr3_nt: TGTGCCAGCAGCTTACTACAGGGACGCAATGAGCAGTTCTTC
v_call: TRBV6-1; d_call: .; clone_size: .; j_call: TRBJ2-2; cdr3_aa: CASSTGWTVTGELFF; cdr3_nt: TGTGCCAGCAGTACAGGCTGGACAGTCACCGGGGAGCTGTTTTTT
v_call: TRBV6-1; d_call: TRBD2; clone_size: .; j_call: TRBJ2-7; cdr3_aa: CASSFGLAGVSEQYF; cdr3_nt: TGTGCCAGCAGTTTCGGACTAGCGGGAGTGTCCGAGCAGTACTTC
v_call: TRBV5-1; d_call: TRBD1; clone_size: .; j_call: TRBJ2-7; cdr3_aa: CASSLATGKGYEQYF; cdr3_nt: TGCGCCAGCAGCTTGGCGACAGGGAAGGGTTACGAGCAGTACTTC
v_call: TRBV5-6; d_call: .; clone_size: .; j_call: TRBJ2-5; cdr3_aa: CASSLFALVETQYF; cdr3_nt: TGTGCCAGCAGCTTGTTTGCTTTGGTAGAGACCCAGTACTTC
v_call: TRBV6-1; d_call: .; clone_size: .; j_call: TRBJ2-7; cdr3_aa: CASSDWDHEYEQYF; cdr3_nt: TGTGCCAGCAGTGATTGGGACCATGAATACGAGCAGTACTTC
v_call: TRBV29-1; d_call: .; clone_size: .; j_call: TRBJ2-7; cdr3_aa: CSVVLAEGSYEQYF; cdr3_nt: TGCAGCGTTGTTTTAGCGGAGGGCTCCTACGAGCAGTACTTC
v_call: TRBV7-2; d_call: TRBD2; clone_size: .; j_call: TRBJ2-1; cdr3_aa: CASSLPSGRGDNEQFF; cdr3_nt: TGTGCCAGCAGCTTACCCAGCGGGAGGGGAGACAATGAGCAGTTCTTC
v_call: TRBV6-5; d_call: .; clone_size: .; j_call: TRBJ2-1; cdr3_aa: CASTYSSSYNEQFF; cdr3_nt: TGTGCCAGCACCTACAGTAGTTCCTACAATGAGCAGTTCTTC
v_call: TRBV18; d_call: .; clone_size: .; j_call: TRBJ2-5; cdr3_aa: CASSLPYGGETQYF; cdr3_nt: TGTGCCAGCTCCCTCCCCTACGGGGGAGAGACCCAGTACTTC
v_call: TRBV2; d_call: .; clone_size: .; j_call: TRBJ2-7; cdr3_aa: CASSGREQYF; cdr3_nt: TGTGCCAGCAGTGGTAGGGAGCAGTACTTC
v_call: TRBV5-1; d_call: TRBD2; clone_size: .; j_call: TRBJ2-5; cdr3_aa: CASFRGGEETQYF; cdr3_nt: TGCGCCAGCTTCCGGGGAGGGGAAGAGACCCAGTACTTC
v_call: TRBV7-9; d_call: TRBD2; clone_size: .; j_call: TRBJ2-5; cdr3_aa: CASSHLAGGAQETQYF; cdr3_nt: TGTGCCAGCAGCCATCTAGCGGGAGGGGCGCAAGAGACCCAGTACTTC
v_call: TRBV7-3; d_call: .; clone_size: .; j_call: TRBJ2-3; cdr3_aa: CASSQTGGADTQYF; cdr3_nt: TGTGCCAGCAGCCAAACAGGGGGGGCAGATACGCAGTATTTT
v_call: TRBV19; d_call: .; clone_size: .; j_call: TRBJ1-5; cdr3_aa: CASSISQEINQPQHF; cdr3_nt: TGTGCCAGTAGTATAAGCCAGGAGATCAATCAGCCCCAGCATTTT
v_call: TRBV29-1; d_call: .; clone_size: .; j_call: TRBJ2-1; cdr3_aa: CSVEELNEQFF; cdr3_nt: TGCAGCGTTGAGGAACTGAATGAGCAGTTCTTC
v_call: TRBV28; d_call: .; clone_size: .; j_call: TRBJ2-2; cdr3_aa: CASSSPLGVSSGELFF; cdr3_nt: TGTGCCAGCAGTTCCCCCCTGGGGGTCTCATCCGGGGAGCTGTTTTTT
v_call: TRBV28; d_call: .; clone_size: .; j_call: TRBJ2-7; cdr3_aa: CASSLTPLVRGTAYEQYF; cdr3_nt: TGTGCCAGCAGTTTAACCCCTCTGGTGCGGGGGACAGCGTACGAGCAGTACTTC
v_call: TRBV7-9; d_call: TRBD1; clone_size: .; j_call: TRBJ1-4; cdr3_aa: CASSLGTGGPYEKLFF; cdr3_nt: TGTGCCAGCAGCTTAGGGACAGGGGGCCCTTATGAAAAACTGTTTTTT
v_call: TRBV9; d_call: .; clone_size: .; j_call: TRBJ2-3; cdr3_aa: CASSVAQVDTQYF; cdr3_nt: TGTGCCAGCAGCGTAGCTCAAGTGGATACGCAGTATTTT
v_call: TRBV4-1; d_call: .; clone_size: .; j_call: TRBJ1-4; cdr3_aa: CAKSSEEGEKLFF; cdr3_nt: TGCGCCAAGAGCAGTGAAGAGGGTGAAAAACTGTTTTTT
v_call: TRBV5-1; d_call: TRBD1; clone_size: .; j_call: TRBJ2-6; cdr3_aa: CASIPGQGPGANVLTF; cdr3_nt: TGCGCCAGCATACCTGGACAGGGTCCTGGGGCCAACGTCCTGACTTTC
v_call: TRBV2; d_call: TRBD2; clone_size: .; j_call: TRBJ2-7; cdr3_aa: CASRRREPHEQYF; cdr3_nt: TGTGCCAGCAGGAGGCGGGAGCCCCACGAGCAGTACTTC
v_call: TRBV28; d_call: .; clone_size: .; j_call: TRBJ2-1; cdr3_aa: CASSPSASSYNEQFF; cdr3_nt: TGTGCCAGCAGTCCGTCTGCAAGCTCCTACAATGAGCAGTTCTTC
v_call: TRBV9; d_call: TRBD2; clone_size: .; j_call: TRBJ2-1; cdr3_aa: CASSVAGTSGSSYNEQFF; cdr3_nt: TGTGCCAGCAGCGTAGCCGGGACTAGCGGGAGCTCCTACAATGAGCAGTTCTTC
v_call: TRBV7-8; d_call: TRBD2; clone_size: .; j_call: TRBJ2-5; cdr3_aa: CASIGGYEETQYF; cdr3_nt: TGTGCCAGCATCGGGGGGTACGAAGAGACCCAGTACTTC
v_call: TRBV7-8; d_call: TRBD1; clone_size: .; j_call: TRBJ2-2; cdr3_aa: CASSLNRGNTGELFF; cdr3_nt: TGTGCCAGCAGCTTGAACAGGGGAAACACCGGGGAGCTGTTTTTT
v_call: TRBV30; d_call: .; clone_size: once; j_call: TRBJ2-1; cdr3_aa: CASDQNNEQFF; cdr3_nt: TGTGCCTCGGACCAGAACAATGAGCAGTTCTTC
v_call: TRBV9; d_call: .; clone_size: .; j_call: TRBJ2-1; cdr3_aa: CASSDRSYNEQFF; cdr3_nt: TGTGCCAGCAGCGACCGCTCCTACAATGAGCAGTTCTTC
v_call: TRBV7-3; d_call: TRBD1; clone_size: .; j_call: TRBJ2-7; cdr3_aa: CASSVGQGYEQYF; cdr3_nt: TGTGCCAGCAGCGTCGGACAGGGCTACGAGCAGTACTTC
v_call: TRBV6-6; d_call: .; clone_size: once; j_call: TRBJ2-7; cdr3_aa: CASSYSGGLAYEQYF; cdr3_nt: TGTGCCAGCAGTTACTCGGGGGGGCTCGCTTACGAGCAGTACTTC
v_call: TRBV9; d_call: .; clone_size: .; j_call: TRBJ1-1; cdr3_aa: CASSDGPHYTEAFF; cdr3_nt: TGTGCCAGCAGCGATGGTCCTCACTACACTGAAGCTTTCTTT
v_call: TRBV9; d_call: TRBD1; clone_size: .; j_call: TRBJ2-7; cdr3_aa: CASSATGTGLSHSYEQYF; cdr3_nt: TGTGCCAGCAGCGCCACCGGGACAGGGCTATCCCATTCCTACGAGCAGTACTTC
v_call: TRBV2; d_call: .; clone_size: once; j_call: TRBJ2-7; cdr3_aa: CASSEGNGSYEQYF; cdr3_nt: TGTGCCAGCAGTGAAGGTAACGGCTCCTACGAGCAGTACTTC
v_call: TRBV30; d_call: TRBD1; clone_size: .; j_call: TRBJ1-2; cdr3_aa: CAWRGQGSYGYTF; cdr3_nt: TGTGCCTGGAGGGGACAGGGAAGCTATGGCTACACCTTC